This entry describes one T cell receptor beta chain. Antigen unknown. This specimen comes from a study of T cells in Graves' hyperthyroidism and ophthalmopathy. As for the study in general: Initial diagnosis, before any treatment, was when peripheral blood was collected. Study-level points and caveats: Stable hyperthyroidism and ophthalmopathy were separated using 13 V-J signatures. Among clonotypes expanded in thyroid above 0.001, most were also found in blood.

Amplification of TCR beta CDR3 regions was performed using RNA transcripts as template. RT-PCR in the first round (using the HTBI primer set) targeted the TCR CDR3. TCRdb ran MiXCR on the multiplex PCR reads and lists one entry per CDR3 protein. The table includes almost 350,000 distinct CDR3 sequences, around a sixth detected once. The CDR3 is 13 amino acids. The V gene end was trimmed by 1 base and the J gene end by 10 bases; junction bases not matched to a gene: 6. CDR1 GTSNPN and CDR2 SVGIG come from the germline V gene (reference sequence). This rearrangement joins TRBV30 to TRBJ1-2; 10 bases map to TRBD1. This TCR came from a woman between 40 and 50 years old with Graves' ophthalmopathy. The sequencing input was blood. CDR3 in amino acids: CAWSGRDRGPYTF. Written as DNA, the CDR3 is TGTGCCTGGAGTGGTAGGGACAGGGGACCCTACACCTTC.